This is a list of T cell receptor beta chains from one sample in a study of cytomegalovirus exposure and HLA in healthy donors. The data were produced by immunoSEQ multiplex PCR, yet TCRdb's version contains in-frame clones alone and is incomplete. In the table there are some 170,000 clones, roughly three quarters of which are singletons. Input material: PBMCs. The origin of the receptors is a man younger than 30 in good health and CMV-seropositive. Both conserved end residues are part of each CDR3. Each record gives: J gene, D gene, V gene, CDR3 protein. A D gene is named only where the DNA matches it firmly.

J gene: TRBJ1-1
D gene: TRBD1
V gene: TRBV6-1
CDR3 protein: CASSVDRRNTEAFF

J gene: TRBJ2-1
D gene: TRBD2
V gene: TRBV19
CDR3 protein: CASSKTSGDYNEQFF

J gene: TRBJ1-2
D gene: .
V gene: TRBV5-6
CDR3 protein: CASSRQQANYGYTF

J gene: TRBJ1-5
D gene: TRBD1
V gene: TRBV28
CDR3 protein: CASSTSRTGLNSNQPQHF

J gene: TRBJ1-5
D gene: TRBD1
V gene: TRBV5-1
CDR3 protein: CASSSIGTGGYQPQHF

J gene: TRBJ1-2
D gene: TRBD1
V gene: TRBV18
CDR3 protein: CASSPNFGQGNGGYTF

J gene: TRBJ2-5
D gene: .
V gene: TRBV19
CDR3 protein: CASSTQETQYF

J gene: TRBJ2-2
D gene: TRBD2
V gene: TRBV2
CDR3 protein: CASLTSGNTGELFF

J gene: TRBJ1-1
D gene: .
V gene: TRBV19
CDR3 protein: CASSDYSRSEAFF

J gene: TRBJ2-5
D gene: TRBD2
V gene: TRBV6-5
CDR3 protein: CASTSGGGHQETQYF

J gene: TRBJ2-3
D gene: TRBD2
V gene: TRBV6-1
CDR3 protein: CASSERRGGGTDTQYF

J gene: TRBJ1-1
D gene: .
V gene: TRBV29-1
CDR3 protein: CSVSLNTEAFF

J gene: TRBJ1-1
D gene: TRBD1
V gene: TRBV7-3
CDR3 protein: CASSLTGQQGATEAFF

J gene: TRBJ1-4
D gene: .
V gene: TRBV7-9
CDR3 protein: CASSLGVGSNEKLFF

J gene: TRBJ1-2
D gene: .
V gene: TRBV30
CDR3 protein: CAWNQYYLETGYGYTF

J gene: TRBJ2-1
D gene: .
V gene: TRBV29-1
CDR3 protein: CSVDRSSYNEQFF

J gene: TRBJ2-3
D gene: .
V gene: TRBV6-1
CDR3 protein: CASSVADTQYF

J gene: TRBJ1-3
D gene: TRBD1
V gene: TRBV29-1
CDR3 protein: CSVVVRDREGNTIYF

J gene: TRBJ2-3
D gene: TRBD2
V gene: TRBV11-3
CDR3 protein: CASSPVGREGDTQYF

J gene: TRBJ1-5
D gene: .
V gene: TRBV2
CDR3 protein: CASSPNIGSNQPQHF

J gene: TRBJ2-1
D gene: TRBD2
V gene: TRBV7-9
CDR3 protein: CASSFGREGDEQFF

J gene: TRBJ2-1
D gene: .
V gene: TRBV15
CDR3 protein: CATSRDTLNEQFF

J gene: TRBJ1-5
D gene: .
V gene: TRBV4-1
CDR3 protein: CASSNPGLDQPQHF

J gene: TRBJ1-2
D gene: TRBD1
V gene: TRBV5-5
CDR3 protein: CASSPEPGQGSYGYTF

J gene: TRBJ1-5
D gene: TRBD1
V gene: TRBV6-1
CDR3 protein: CASRGTGEVQPQHF

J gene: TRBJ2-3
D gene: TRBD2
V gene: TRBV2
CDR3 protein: CASSTSGRQDTQYF

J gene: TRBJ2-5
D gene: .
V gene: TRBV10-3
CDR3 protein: CAISESGGQETQYF

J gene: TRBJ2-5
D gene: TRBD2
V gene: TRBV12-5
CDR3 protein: CASGFRSGLAGEQETQYF

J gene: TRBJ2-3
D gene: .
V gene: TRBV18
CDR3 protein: CASSPRSSSTDTQYF

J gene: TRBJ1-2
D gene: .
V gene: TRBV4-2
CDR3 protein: CASSQAGETGTFGGYTF

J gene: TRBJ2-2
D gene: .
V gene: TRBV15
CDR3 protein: CATSPSPGVGTGELFF

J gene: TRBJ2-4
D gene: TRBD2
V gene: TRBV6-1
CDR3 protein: CASSEGRGGIRNIQYF

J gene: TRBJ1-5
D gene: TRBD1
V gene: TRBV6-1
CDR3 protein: CASSEGTGKQPQHF

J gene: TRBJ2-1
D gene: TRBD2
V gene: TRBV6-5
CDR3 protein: CASSLPRGGGYNEQFF

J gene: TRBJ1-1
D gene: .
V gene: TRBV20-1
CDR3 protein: CSAQINTEAFF

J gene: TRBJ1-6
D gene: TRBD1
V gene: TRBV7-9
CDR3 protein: CATDGQGANSPLHF

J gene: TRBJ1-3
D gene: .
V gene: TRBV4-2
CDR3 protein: CASSQDVGGGNTIYF

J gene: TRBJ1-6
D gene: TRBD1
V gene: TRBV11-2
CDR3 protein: CASSLGTGGLIGNSPLHF

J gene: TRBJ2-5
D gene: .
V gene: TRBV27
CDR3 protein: CASSLLSGNQETQYF

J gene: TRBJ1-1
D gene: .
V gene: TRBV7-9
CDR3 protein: CASTLREYTEAFF

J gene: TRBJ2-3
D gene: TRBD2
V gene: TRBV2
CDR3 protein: CASSEVLAGGTDTQYF

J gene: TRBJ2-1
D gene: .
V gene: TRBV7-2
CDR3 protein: CASSLAGGYNEQFF

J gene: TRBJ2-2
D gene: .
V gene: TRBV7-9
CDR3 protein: CASSYRRASTGELFF

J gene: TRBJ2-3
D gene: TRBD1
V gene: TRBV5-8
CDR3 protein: CASSLTGSTDTQYF

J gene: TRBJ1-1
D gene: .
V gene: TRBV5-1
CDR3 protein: CASSLANGGTEAFF

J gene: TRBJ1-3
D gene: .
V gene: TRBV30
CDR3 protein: CAWSVRGNTIYF

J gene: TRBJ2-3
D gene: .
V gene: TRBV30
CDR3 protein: CAWRAGGQDTQYF

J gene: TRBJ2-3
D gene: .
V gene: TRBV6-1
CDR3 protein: CASSVTADTQYF

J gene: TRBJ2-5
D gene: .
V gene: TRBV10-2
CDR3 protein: CASSEDSLQETQYF